These 5 T cell receptor beta chains originate from one sample sequenced in a study of T cells after yellow fever vaccination. TCRdb re-called the 5' RACE reads with MiXCR, one entry per CDR3 protein. The sample has more than 350,000 distinct CDR3 sequences, around a tenth seen once; the top ten hold 18%. The sequencing here drew on PBMCs, taken on the day of the first yellow fever vaccination. Receptors were obtained from a man aged 18 to 29 who received the YFV17D yellow fever vaccine.

The sample holds a few counts of this clonotype. The gene calls are TRBV29-1 and TRBJ1-2; possible D gene TRBD1, 6 bases. Germline CDR1 SQVTM, CDR2 ANQGSEA. This CDR3 contains 12 residues. The CDR3 region is CTAGGSSYGYTF. Written as DNA, the CDR3 is TGCACCGCCGGGGGCTCGAGCTATGGCTACACCTTC.

The gene calls are TRBV3-1 and TRBJ2-1; tentative D call: TRBD2 (6 bases). From germline, CDR1 is LGHDT and CDR2 YNNKEL (reference sequence). The V gene lost 0 bases and the J gene lost 8 bases, with 11 bases spanning the gap. The CDR3 sequence is 14 residues long. The CDR3 bases are TGTGCCAGCAGCCAAGATCTAGCGTCGGATGAGCAGTTCTTC. Protein: CASSQDLASDEQFF.

A few counts support this clonotype. This rearrangement joins TRBV5-1 to TRBJ2-3; D ambiguous. This CDR3 contains 16 residues. CDR1 is SGHRS, CDR2 YFSETQ, per germline. V lost 3 bases to trimming and J lost 1 base, with 15 bases between them. CDR3 bases: TGCGCCAGCAGCTCCGGACGGGTGGCCGGCACAGATACGCAGTATTTT. It codes for CASSSGRVAGTDTQYF. Filled out from reference TRBV5-1 and TRBJ2-3, the complete variable domain reads KAGVTQTPRYLIKTRGQQVTLSCSPISGHRSVSWYQQTPGQGLQFLFEYFSETQRNKGNFPGRFSGRQFSNSRSEMNVSTLELGDSALYLCASSSGRVAGTDTQYFGPGTRLTVL.

This chain uses TRBV4-3 with TRBJ1-1; TRBD1 is a possible D gene (5 bases). The CDR3 sequence is 15 residues long. Trimming took off 0 bases at V and 5 bases at J, with 13 bases between the two ends. CDR1 LGHNA and CDR2 YSLEER come from the germline V gene. CDR3 in amino acids: CASSQEGASQTEAFF. Here the CDR3 DNA reads TGCGCCAGCAGCCAAGAAGGGGCCAGTCAAACTGAAGCTTTCTTT.

Notes on this clonotype: One end of the junction does not line up with germline, which may come from a read error. The CDR3 bases are TGTGCTAGCAGTTCAGGAAATACTAATGAAAAACTGTTTTTT. It yields the protein CASSSGNTNEKLFF. The chain has TRBV27 and TRBJ1-4; no firm D call. The germline CDR1 and CDR2 sequences are MNHEY and SMNVEV (reference sequence). The CDR3 contains 14 residues.